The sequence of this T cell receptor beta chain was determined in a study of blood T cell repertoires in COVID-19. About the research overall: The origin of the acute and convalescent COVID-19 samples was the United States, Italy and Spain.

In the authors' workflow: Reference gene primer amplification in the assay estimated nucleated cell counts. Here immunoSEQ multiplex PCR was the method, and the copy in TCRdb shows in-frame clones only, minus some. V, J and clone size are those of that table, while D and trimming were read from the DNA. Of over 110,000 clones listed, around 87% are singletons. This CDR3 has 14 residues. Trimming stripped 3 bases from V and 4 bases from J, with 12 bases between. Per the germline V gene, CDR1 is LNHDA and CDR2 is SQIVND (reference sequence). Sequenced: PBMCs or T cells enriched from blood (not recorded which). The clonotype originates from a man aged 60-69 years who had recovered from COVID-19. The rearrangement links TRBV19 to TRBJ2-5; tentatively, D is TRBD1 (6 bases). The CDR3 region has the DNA TGTGCCAGTAGTATTGGGACATCCCTAGAGACCCAGTACTTC. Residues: CASSIGTSLETQYF.